These 5 T cell receptor beta chains were all obtained from the same sample, sequenced in a study of CD8 T cells in Susac syndrome. RNA amounts of roughly 0.45 to 1 ug underwent reverse transcription with random hexamers. TCRdb recomputed calls from the immunoSEQ multiplex PCR reads with MiXCR, one row per CDR3 protein. The sample lists some 130,000 distinct CDR3 sequences, approximately 79% occurring once. Specimen: CD8+ T cells from PBMCs. The receptors shown here come from a human donor with multiple sclerosis.

The genes are TRBV27 and TRBJ2-7; 9 bases map to TRBD1. J gave up 3 bases and V 6 bases, and 9 bases lay outside the gene matches. Germline CDR1 is MNHEY and CDR2 is SMNVEV (reference sequence). This CDR3 has 15 residues. Here the CDR3 reads CASSNAGTGSYEQYF. The DNA for the CDR3 is TGTGCCAGCAGCAATGCCGGGACAGGGAGCTACGAGCAGTACTTC.

On this clonotype itself: An end of the junction differs from the germline gene, which may be a read error. The chain employs TRBV7-9 and TRBJ2-2, with 9 bases lining up with TRBD1. The CDR3 has 15 amino acids. The germline V gene encodes CDR1 SEHNR and CDR2 FQNEAQ (reference sequence). For the CDR3, the DNA is TGTGCCAGCAGCACAAACAGGGGGCACACCGGGGAGCTTTTTTTT. This gives the protein CASSTNRGHTGELFF.

For the CDR3, the DNA is TGTGCCTGGAGTGTATTGGCAGTCGACGATGAGCAGTTCTTC. Protein product: CAWSVLAVDDEQFF. The V call is TRBV30, the J call TRBJ2-1; D is unclear. Trimming removed 0 bases from V and 8 bases from J, with 14 bases in between. CDR3 length: 14 amino acids. The germline V gene has CDR1 GTSNPN and CDR2 SVGIG (reference sequence).

This clonotype appeared once. The chain couples TRBV15 to TRBJ2-7, with TRBD2 matching 10 bases. Germline V gives CDR1 LNHNV, CDR2 YYDKDF (reference sequence). Trimming removed 0 bases from V and 6 bases from J; junction bases left unmatched: 5. This CDR3 contains 15 residues. CDR3 bases: TGTGCCACCAGCAGAGACGGCCTAGCGGGGGCCGAGCAGTACTTC. Its protein product is CATSRDGLAGAEQYF.

Only a few counts were recorded for this clonotype. The chain combines TRBV19 with TRBJ1-1; D remains ambiguous. The CDR3 covers 15 residues. Germline V gene lookup returns CDR1 LNHDA and CDR2 SQIVND (reference sequence). The V end lost 2 bases, the J end lost 0 bases, and 10 bases lay between the germline ends. This CDR3 reads CASSIPRRLNTEAFF. DNA of the CDR3: TGTGCCAGTAGTATACCGAGGAGGTTGAACACTGAAGCTTTCTTT. Looking up the rest from reference TRBV19 and TRBJ1-1 gives the full variable domain: DGGITQSPKYLFRKEGQNVTLSCEQNLNHDAMYWYRQDPGQGLRLIYYSQIVNDFQKGDIAEGYSVSREKKESFPLTVTSAQKNPTAFYLCASSIPRRLNTEAFFGQGTRLTVV.